The 19 T cell receptor beta chains given below trace back to one sample, sequenced in a study of identical twins (dated by TCRdb to the mid-2010s). Library preparation was by 5' RACE. The sequencer listed for this sample is Illumina HiSeq 2000. Using fastp trimming at Q25 and MiXCR clonotype assembly, TCRdb reanalyzed the public sequencing data and kept in-frame beta chains. All rows with the same CDR3 protein become a single entry with the most common DNA and genes. In this sample the table shows fewer than 900,000 distinct CDR3 sequences, 18% of which occur a single time. The ten largest clones take up about an eighth of the sample. The sample was also reused in another study, on T cells expressing NK-cell markers.

The sequenced sample was PBMCs. These receptors originate from a woman between 18 and 29 years old in good health.

CDR3 protein: CASSQDLRFEEYF. CDR3 nucleotides: TGTGCCAGCAGCCAAGATCTCCGGTTCGAAGAGTACTTC. J is TRBJ2-7 and V is TRBV4-2; D gene ambiguous. The CDR3 has 13 residues. Deletions cut 0 bases from V and 11 bases from J, with 14 bases between. Per the germline V gene, CDR1 is LGHNA and CDR2 is YNFKEQ.

In this sample, this clonotype turned up a few times. The chain joins TRBV10-3 to TRBJ2-4, with 7 bases aligning to TRBD1. The J segment lost 0 bases and the V segment lost 4 bases, leaving 9 bases of the junction unmatched. The germline CDR1 and CDR2 sequences are ENHRY and SYGVKD. The CDR3 sequence is 17 residues long. The CDR3 spells CAISGQGDVLAKNIQYF. The CDR3 nucleotides read TGTGCCATCAGTGGACAGGGTGATGTACTAGCCAAAAACATTCAGTACTTC.

This clonotype occurred a few times. This CDR3 reads CASSLGPLGFF. As DNA, the CDR3 is TGTGCCAGCAGCCTAGGGCCCTTGGGGTTCTTC. The chain carries TRBV3-1 and TRBJ2-1; D unresolved. Between the trimmed V and J ends, which lost 4 bases and 15 bases, there was a span of 13 bases. This CDR3 contains 11 residues. CDR1 LGHDT and CDR2 YNNKEL come from the germline V gene (reference sequence).

The rearrangement uses TRBV7-2 and TRBJ2-7; 7 bases match TRBD2. J was trimmed by 2 bases and V by 3 bases; bases with no gene match: 10. CDR1 SGHTA and CDR2 FQGNSA come from the germline V gene. The CDR3 is 16 amino acids. The CDR3 coding sequence is TGTGCCAGCAGCTTTTCTAGCGGAGAGAGGGCCTACGAGCAGTACTTC. Protein sequence: CASSFSSGERAYEQYF.

V usage is TRBV12-5 and J usage is TRBJ2-1, with TRBD1 identical over 9 bases. With V trimmed by 6 bases and J by 6 bases, 3 bases remained unmatched. From germline, CDR1 is LGHNT and CDR2 FRNRAP. The length of the CDR3 is 13 residues. CDR3 loop: CASGKGQGNEQFF. The CDR3 DNA sequence: TGTGCTAGTGGCAAGGGACAGGGCAATGAGCAGTTCTTC. Based on the CDR3 plus reference TRBV12-5 and TRBJ2-1, the full variable domain is DARVTQTPRHKVTEMGQEVTMRCQPILGHNTVFWYRQTMMQGLELLAYFRNRAPLDDSGMPKDRFSAEMPDATLATLKIQPSEPRDSAVYFCASGKGQGNEQFFGPGTRLTVL.

This clonotype was counted only a few times. The CDR3 sequence is CSVRDGVSYNEQFF. The CDR3 DNA reads TGCAGTGTCCGCGACGGCGTGAGCTACAATGAGCAGTTCTTC. The rearrangement uses TRBV20-1 and TRBJ2-1; D not certain. Trimming cost V 7 bases and J 3 bases, with 16 bases left between them. The V gene's germline CDR1 is DFQATT and CDR2 SNEGSKA (reference sequence). This CDR3 region has 14 residues.

This clonotype was seen once. The chain employs TRBV28 and TRBJ2-5; a weak D match, TRBD1 (6 bases). Germline V gene lookup returns CDR1 MDHEN and CDR2 SYDVKM. This CDR3 has 14 residues. Trimming took 0 bases from V and 1 from J, leaving 6 bases between them. CDR3 coding DNA: TGTGCCAGCAGTTTATGGGACAGCCAAGAGACCCAGTACTTC. It translates to CASSLWDSQETQYF.

V gene TRBV12-3 or TRBV12-4 combines with J gene TRBJ2-4, with D hard to call. The CDR3 length is 11 residues. Trimming removed 2 bases from V and 5 bases from J, with 1 base in between. In nucleotides, the CDR3 is TGTGCCAGCAGTTTACAAAACATTCAGTACTTC. Protein sequence: CASSLQNIQYF.

In this sample, this clonotype turned up a few times. The chain couples TRBV7-9 to TRBJ2-7; 9 nucleotides line up with TRBD2. Unmatched junction bases numbered 14, after V lost 4 bases and J lost 4 bases. The CDR3 extends over 17 amino acids. CDR1 SEHNR and CDR2 FQNEAQ come from the germline V gene (reference sequence). The CDR3 region has the DNA TGTGCCAGCAGCTCTTCGGTGGCGGGAGGGCCTATGTACGAGCAGTACTTC. It specifies CASSSSVAGGPMYEQYF. Full variable domain (remainder filled in from reference TRBV7-9 and TRBJ2-7): DTGVSQNPRHKITKRGQNVTFRCDPISEHNRLYWYRQTLGQGPEFLTYFQNEAQLEKSRLLSDRFSAERPKGSFSTLEIQRTEQGDSAMYLCASSSSVAGGPMYEQYFGPGTRLTVT.

The sample holds a few counts of this clonotype. V and J are TRBV20-1 and TRBJ2-5, with D uncertain. Germline CDR1 DFQATT, CDR2 SNEGSKA (reference sequence). Trimming pared 3 bases from V and 3 bases from J, leaving 8 bases between. The CDR3 extends over 12 amino acids. Written as DNA, the CDR3 is TGCAGTGCTAGGGTTGCTGAAGAGACCCAGTACTTC. The encoded protein is CSARVAEETQYF.

The DNA for the CDR3 is TGTGCCAGCAGTCTGACGACTAGCGGGACGTCCGGGGAGCTGTTTTTT. It yields the protein CASSLTTSGTSGELFF. J is TRBJ2-2 and V is TRBV5-5, with 11 positions matching TRBD2. Germline V lookup: CDR1 SGHKS, CDR2 YYEKEE (reference sequence). J gave up 6 bases and V 5 bases, and 9 bases lay outside the gene matches. CDR3 length equals 16 residues.

This clonotype was counted between two and nine times. V is TRBV10-3 and J is TRBJ2-7; TRBD1 matches 7 bases. Germline loops: CDR1 ENHRY, CDR2 SYGVKD. CDR3 length equals 15 residues. Germline trimming cut 0 bases from V and 2 bases from J; bases unmatched to any gene: 4. DNA for the CDR3: TGTGCCATCAGTGAGTCATTCCAGGGGGCCTACGAGCAGTACTTC. Protein: CAISESFQGAYEQYF.

The CDR3 reads CASSYGLTYNEQFF. Written as DNA, the CDR3 is TGTGCCAGCAGTTACGGGCTGACTTACAATGAGCAGTTCTTC. The V call is TRBV6-5, the J call TRBJ2-1; D is unclear. The germline V gene encodes CDR1 MNHEY and CDR2 SVGAGI. V was cut by 2 bases and J by 4 bases, with 9 bases left in between. CDR3 length: 14 amino acids.

Only a few counts were recorded for this clonotype. V is TRBV13 and J is TRBJ2-3; possible D gene TRBD2, 7 bases. Trimming removed 5 bases from V and 2 bases from J, with 17 bases in between. Germline V gives CDR1 PRHDT, CDR2 FYEKMQ (reference sequence). This CDR3 is built from 16 residues. DNA for the CDR3: TGTGCCAGCAGCCATCTCGCGGGGGCAAACACAGATACGCAGTATTTT. This sequence encodes CASSHLAGANTDTQYF.

The gene calls are TRBV20-1 and TRBJ2-1; 9 positions match TRBD2. The germline gives CDR1 DFQATT, CDR2 SNEGSKA (reference sequence). The CDR3 covers 14 residues. Trimming at V came to 3 bases and at J to 6 bases, leaving 6 bases not matched to a gene. The CDR3 sequence is CSARWIAGANEQFF. CDR3 DNA: TGCAGTGCTAGGTGGATAGCGGGAGCCAATGAGCAGTTCTTC.

In its sample, this clonotype was seen a few times. The V call is TRBV6-1, the J call TRBJ2-7, with D hard to call. This CDR3 contains 13 residues. The V gene lost 8 bases and the J gene lost 1 base, with 12 bases spanning the gap. Germline values: CDR1 MNHNS, CDR2 SASEGT. CDR3 loop: CASPKPYSYEQYF. Here the CDR3 DNA reads TGTGCCAGCCCAAAGCCCTATTCCTACGAGCAGTACTTC.

The rearrangement joins TRBV6-5 to TRBJ2-7; 8 nucleotides match TRBD2. This CDR3 contains 16 residues. Losses at the gene ends were 4 bases for V and 1 base for J; bases not matched to a gene: 9. The germline CDR1 and CDR2 sequences are MNHEY and SVGAGI. In nucleotides, the CDR3 is TGTGCCAGCAGTTCCTCCTCGAGCGGGGGTTCCTACGAGCAGTACTTC. Its protein is CASSSSSSGGSYEQYF.

This clonotype has more than one count but fewer than ten. The chain links TRBV27 to TRBJ1-5; D unresolved. V was cut by 0 bases and J by 0 bases, with 12 bases left in between. The germline V gene has CDR1 MNHEY and CDR2 SMNVEV (reference sequence). CDR3 length: 17 amino acids. CDR3 DNA: TGTGCCAGCAGTTTATCTCGCGACGGAAATAGCAATCAGCCCCAGCATTTT. Amino acid sequence: CASSLSRDGNSNQPQHF.

This clonotype was counted between two and nine times. The chain recombines TRBV2 with TRBJ1-4; D is unclear. The CDR3 extends over 13 amino acids. Germline V gene lookup returns CDR1 SNHLY and CDR2 FYNNEI. V was pared by 6 bases and J by 5 bases, with 10 bases between. CDR3 in amino acids: CASSAPGNEKLFF. As DNA, the CDR3 is TGTGCCAGCAGCGCCCCCGGGAATGAAAAACTGTTTTTT.